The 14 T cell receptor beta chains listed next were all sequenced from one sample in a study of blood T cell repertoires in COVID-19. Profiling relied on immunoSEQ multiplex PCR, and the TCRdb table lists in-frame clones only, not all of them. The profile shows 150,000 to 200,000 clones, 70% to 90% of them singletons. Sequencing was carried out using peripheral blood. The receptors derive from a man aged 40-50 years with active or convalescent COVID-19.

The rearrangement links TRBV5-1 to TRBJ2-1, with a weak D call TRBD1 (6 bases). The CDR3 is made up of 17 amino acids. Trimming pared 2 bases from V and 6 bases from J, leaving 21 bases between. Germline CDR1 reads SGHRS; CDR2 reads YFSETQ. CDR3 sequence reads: CASSFLPGEVRPNEQFF. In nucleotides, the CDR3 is TGCGCCAGCAGCTTTTTACCAGGGGAAGTAAGGCCCAATGAGCAGTTCTTC.

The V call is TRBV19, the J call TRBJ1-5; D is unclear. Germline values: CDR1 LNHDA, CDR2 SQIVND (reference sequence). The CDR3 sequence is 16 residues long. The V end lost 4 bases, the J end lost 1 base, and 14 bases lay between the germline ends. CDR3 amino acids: CASSTLGDTSNQPQHF. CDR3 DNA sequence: TGTGCCAGTAGTACCCTGGGAGACACAAGCAATCAGCCCCAGCATTTT.

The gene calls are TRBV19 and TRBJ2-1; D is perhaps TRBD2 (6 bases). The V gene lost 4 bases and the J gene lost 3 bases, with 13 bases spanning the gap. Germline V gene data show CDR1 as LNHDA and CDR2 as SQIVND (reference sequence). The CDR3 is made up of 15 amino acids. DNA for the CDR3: TGTGCCAGTAGTACCGTTCTAGCGATCTACAATGAGCAGTTCTTC. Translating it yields CASSTVLAIYNEQFF.

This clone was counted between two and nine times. CDR3 sequence reads: CASSQTTLEQYF. The CDR3 nucleotides read TGTGCCAGCAGCCAAACTACGCTCGAGCAGTACTTC. This rearrangement joins TRBV3-1 (or the pseudogene TRBV3-2) to TRBJ2-7, with D unclear. This CDR3 is built from 12 residues. In germline, CDR1 is LGHDT, CDR2 YNNKEL (reference sequence). V gave up 2 bases and J gave up 6 bases, with 8 bases separating them.

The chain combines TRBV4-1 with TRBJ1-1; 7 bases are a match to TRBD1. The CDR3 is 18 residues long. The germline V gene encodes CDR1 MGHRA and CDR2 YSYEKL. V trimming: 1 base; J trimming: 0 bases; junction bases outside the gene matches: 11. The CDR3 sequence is CASSQVPGGGQLNTEAFF. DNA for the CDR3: TGCGCCAGCAGCCAAGTTCCGGGAGGGGGACAGTTGAACACTGAAGCTTTCTTT.

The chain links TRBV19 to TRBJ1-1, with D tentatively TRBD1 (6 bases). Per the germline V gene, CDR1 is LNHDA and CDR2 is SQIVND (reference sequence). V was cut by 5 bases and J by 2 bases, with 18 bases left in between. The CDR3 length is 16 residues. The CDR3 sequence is CASSQTWGLVNTEAFF. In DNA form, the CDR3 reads TGTGCCAGTAGTCAAACGTGGGGGCTCGTTAACACTGAAGCTTTCTTT.

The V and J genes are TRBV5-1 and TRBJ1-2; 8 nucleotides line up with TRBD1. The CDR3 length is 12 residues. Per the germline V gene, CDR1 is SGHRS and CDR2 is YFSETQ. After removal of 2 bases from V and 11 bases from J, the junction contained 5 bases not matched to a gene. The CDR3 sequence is CASSLDRGIYTF. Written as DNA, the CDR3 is TGCGCCAGCAGCTTAGACAGGGGTATATACACCTTC.

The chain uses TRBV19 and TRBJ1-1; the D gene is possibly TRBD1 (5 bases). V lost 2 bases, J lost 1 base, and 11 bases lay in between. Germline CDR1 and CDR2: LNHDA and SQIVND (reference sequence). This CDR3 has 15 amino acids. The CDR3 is CASSIQGSRNTEAFF. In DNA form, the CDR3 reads TGTGCCAGTAGTATACAGGGTAGTAGGAACACTGAAGCTTTCTTT.

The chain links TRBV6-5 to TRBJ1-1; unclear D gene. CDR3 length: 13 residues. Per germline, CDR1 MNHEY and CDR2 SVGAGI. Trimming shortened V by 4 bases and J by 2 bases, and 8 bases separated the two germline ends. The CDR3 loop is CASSLTLNTEAFF. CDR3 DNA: TGTGCCAGCAGTTTAACACTAAACACTGAAGCTTTCTTT.

CDR3 in DNA: TGTGCCAGCAGTGAAAGACCCGGGACAGGAGCCTATAGCAATCAGCCCCAGCATTTT. Translated, it gives CASSERPGTGAYSNQPQHF. The rearrangement joins TRBV6-1 to TRBJ1-5, with 8 positions matching TRBD1. This CDR3 contains 19 residues. In germline, CDR1 is MNHNS, CDR2 SASEGT. V lost 2 bases, J lost 0 bases, and 12 bases stayed unmatched.

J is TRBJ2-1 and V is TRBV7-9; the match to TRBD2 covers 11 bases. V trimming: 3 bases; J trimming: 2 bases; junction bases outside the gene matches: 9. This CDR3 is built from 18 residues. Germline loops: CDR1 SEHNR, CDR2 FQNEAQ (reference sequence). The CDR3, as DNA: TGTGCCAGCAGCTTTGTTCTAGCGGGAGGCTTCGCCTACAATGAGCAGTTCTTC. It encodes CASSFVLAGGFAYNEQFF.

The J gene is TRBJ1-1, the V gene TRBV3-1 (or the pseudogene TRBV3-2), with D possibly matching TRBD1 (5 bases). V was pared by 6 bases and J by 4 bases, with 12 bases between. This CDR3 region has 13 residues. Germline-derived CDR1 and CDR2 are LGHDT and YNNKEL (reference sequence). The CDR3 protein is CASRPGGTTEAFF. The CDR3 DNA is TGTGCCAGCAGACCCGGGGGAACCACTGAAGCTTTCTTT.

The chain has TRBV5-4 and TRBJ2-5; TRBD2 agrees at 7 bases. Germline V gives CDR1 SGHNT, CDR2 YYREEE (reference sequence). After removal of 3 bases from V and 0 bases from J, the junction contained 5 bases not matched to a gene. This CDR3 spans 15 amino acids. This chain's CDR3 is CASSSRGGHQETQYF. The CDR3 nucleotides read TGTGCCAGCAGCTCGAGGGGAGGGCACCAAGAGACCCAGTACTTC.

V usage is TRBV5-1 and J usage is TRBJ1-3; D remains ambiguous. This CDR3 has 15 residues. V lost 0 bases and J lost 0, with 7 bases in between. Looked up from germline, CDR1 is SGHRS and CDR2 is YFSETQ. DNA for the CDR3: TGCGCCAGCAGCTTGGGGCAGGTCTCTGGAAACACCATATATTTT. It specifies CASSLGQVSGNTIYF.